These T cell receptor beta chains were read from a single sample in a study of radiotherapy plus CTLA-4 blockade in lung cancer. Clones were sequenced by immunoSEQ multiplex PCR, and TCRdb holds only the in-frame ones, with some missing. The sample lists some 77,000 clones, approximately 86% occurring once. The sample in question was peripheral blood, obtained from a patient treated with radiotherapy plus ipilimumab. Receptor source: a human donor with non-small cell lung cancer who had a partial response to radiotherapy plus ipilimumab. The CDR3 runs from the conserved cysteine through the conserved F or W. D genes are given only for firm matches. Rows may omit the clone size; those that give it use once, few, many or a size class.

TRBV19,TRBJ2-6,TRBD1,few,TGTGCCAGTAGTATAAACAGGGGAGTGTCTGGGGCCAACGTCCTGACTTTC,CASSINRGVSGANVLTF
TRBV13,TRBJ1-4,TRBD1,few,TGTGCCAGCAGCCATCGGACAGGGTATGAAAAACTGTTTTTT,CASSHRTGYEKLFF
TRBV5-1,TRBJ1-1,.,.,TGCGCCAGCAGCTCCGGCCCAGGGTTTACTGAAGCTTTCTTT,CASSSGPGFTEAFF
TRBV7-9,TRBJ1-1,.,.,TGTGCCAGCAGCTTAGACAAGAACACTGAAGCTTTCTTT,CASSLDKNTEAFF
TRBV6-5,TRBJ1-6,.,.,TGTGCCAGCAGTTCTACTAATTCACCCCTCCACTTT,CASSSTNSPLHF
TRBV4-2,TRBJ2-3,.,.,TGTGCCAGCAGCCAAGGTGGTGAGAGGACGCAGTATTTT,CASSQGGERTQYF
TRBV5-1,TRBJ2-3,.,.,TGCGCCAGCAGCTTTGGTAGTGCTAGCACAGATACGCAGTATTTT,CASSFGSASTDTQYF
TRBV6-1,TRBJ2-3,.,.,TGTGCCAGCAGCCGGGGGTTAACAGATACGCAGTATTTT,CASSRGLTDTQYF
TRBV4-2,TRBJ2-5,.,.,TGTGCCAGCAGCCAAGTCGAGAGTCTGGGCGGGGAGACCCAGTACTTC,CASSQVESLGGETQYF
TRBV7-9,TRBJ2-7,.,once,TGTGCCAGCAGCTCGGCGACAGCTTGGGAGCAGTACTTC,CASSSATAWEQYF
TRBV7-2,TRBJ1-2,.,.,TGTGCCAGCAGCTTATCAGGATTGTATGGCTACACCTTC,CASSLSGLYGYTF
TRBV7-9,TRBJ1-2,.,once,TGTGCCAGCAGCTTAGATCAGGGCGGCAACTATGGCTACACCTTC,CASSLDQGGNYGYTF
TRBV4-1,TRBJ2-1,.,.,TGCGCCAGCAGCCACGTGGACATGATCGTTTACAATGAGCAGTTCTTC,CASSHVDMIVYNEQFF
TRBV6-1,TRBJ2-2,TRBD2,.,TGTGCCAGCAGGCGGGAGGTCGGCACCGGGGAGCTGTTTTTT,CASRREVGTGELFF
TRBV7-9,TRBJ1-2,TRBD1,.,TGTGCCAGCAGCCCCGGGACAGGGGGCACCTCCCTCTATGGCTACACCTTC,CASSPGTGGTSLYGYTF
TRBV19,TRBJ2-6,.,.,TGTGCCAGTAGGGAGGCGTCTGGGGCCAACGTCCTGACTTTC,CASREASGANVLTF
TRBV4-1,TRBJ1-1,.,.,TGCGCCAGCAGCCTCCCTTCGGGGAGGATGAACACTGAAGCTTTCTTT,CASSLPSGRMNTEAFF
TRBV5-6,TRBJ2-1,TRBD2,.,TGTGCCAGCAGCTTGGCCACGGGGGGGCAGTTCTTC,CASSLATGGQFF
TRBV5-4,TRBJ2-1,.,.,TGTGCCAGCAGCTTACAGGCGGGATCCTACAATGAGCAGTTCTTC,CASSLQAGSYNEQFF
TRBV18,TRBJ1-1,TRBD1,.,TGTGCCAGCTCACCGACAGGGCCCGATTTGAACACTGAAGCTTTCTTT,CASSPTGPDLNTEAFF
TRBV27,TRBJ2-1,.,.,TGTGCCAGCAGTTTATCGCCTTGGGGGCCGTACAATGAGCAGTTCTTC,CASSLSPWGPYNEQFF
TRBV30,TRBJ1-6,TRBD1,.,TGTGCCTGGTCCGGGACAGTGAGTTCACCCCTCCACTTT,CAWSGTVSSPLHF
TRBV30,TRBJ2-3,TRBD2,.,TGTGCCTGGAGTGTCCTCCGGACTAGCGGGATTGGGTCTAGCACAGATACGCAGTATTTT,CAWSVLRTSGIGSSTDTQYF
TRBV7-2,TRBJ1-2,TRBD1,.,TGTGCCAGCAGCCCACAGGGGGCCTCTAACTATGGCTACACCTTC,CASSPQGASNYGYTF
TRBV7-9,TRBJ1-2,TRBD1,few,TGTGCCAGCAGCTTAGAGGCCTCCAGGGGGCCTAACTATGGCTACACCTTC,CASSLEASRGPNYGYTF
TRBV5-4,TRBJ1-1,TRBD1,.,TGTGCCAGCAGCCCGGACAGGTGGAACACTGAAGCTTTCTTT,CASSPDRWNTEAFF
TRBV9,TRBJ2-1,TRBD1,once,TGTGCCAGCAGCTTCTCCGGGACAGGGGCCTACAATGAGCAGTTCTTC,CASSFSGTGAYNEQFF
TRBV28,TRBJ2-1,TRBD2,.,TGTGCCAGCAGTTTAGAACTAGCGGGGCATGAGCAGTTCTTC,CASSLELAGHEQFF
TRBV9,TRBJ2-2,.,.,TGTGCCAGCAGCGTAGCCGGGGCGAACACCGGGGAGCTGTTTTTT,CASSVAGANTGELFF
TRBV28,TRBJ1-1,.,few,TGTGCCAGCAGTAGTCCAGGTGGGAACACTGAAGCTTTCTTT,CASSSPGGNTEAFF
TRBV18,TRBJ1-5,.,once,TGTGCCAGCTCACCCCAACAGGGGCCCCAGCATTTT,CASSPQQGPQHF
TRBV5-3,TRBJ2-3,TRBD2,.,TGTGCCAGAAGACCTATCGGGACTAGCGGGGACCTCGATACGCAGTATTTT,CARRPIGTSGDLDTQYF
TRBV27,TRBJ2-1,TRBD2,.,TGTGCCAGCAGTTTGAGAGTCTCCACTAGCGCCTCCTACAATGAGCAGTTCTTC,CASSLRVSTSASYNEQFF
TRBV2,TRBJ1-2,.,.,TGTGCCAGCAGTGGCAGCGGAGGAGATGGCTACACCTTC,CASSGSGGDGYTF
TRBV6-6,TRBJ2-7,.,once,TGTGCCAGCAATTACCGGGCAGCGGCCTACGAGCAGTACTTC,CASNYRAAAYEQYF
TRBV5-1,TRBJ1-5,.,.,TGCGCCAGCAGCTCGATGCACACCAACTATAGCAATCAGCCCCAGCATTTT,CASSSMHTNYSNQPQHF
TRBV7-3,TRBJ2-1,TRBD2,few,TGTGCCAGCAGCTTATCACGGGAGGGCAATGAGCAGTTCTTC,CASSLSREGNEQFF
TRBV27,TRBJ2-1,TRBD2,.,TGTGCCAGCAGCCTACGGGGGACTAGCGGGGGATACAATGAGCAGTTCTTC,CASSLRGTSGGYNEQFF
TRBV19,TRBJ2-6,.,few,TGTGCCAGCAACACTGGGGCCAACGTCCTGACTTTC,CASNTGANVLTF
TRBV28,TRBJ1-2,TRBD1,.,TGTGCCAGCAGTTCGGGACAGGGTGTGCTGAAGGATGGCTACACCTTC,CASSSGQGVLKDGYTF
TRBV6-1,TRBJ1-4,.,.,TGTGCCAGCAGGAGTAATGAAAAACTGTTTTTT,CASRSNEKLFF
TRBV5-1,TRBJ2-5,TRBD1,.,TGCGCCAGCAGCTTGAGGGCAGGGGGAGAGACCCAGTACTTC,CASSLRAGGETQYF
TRBV6-5,TRBJ1-3,TRBD1,.,TGTGCCAGCAGTTACCGACAGGGGGACACCATATATTTT,CASSYRQGDTIYF
TRBV2,TRBJ2-2,TRBD1,.,TGTGCCAGCGACAGGGGCCACACCGGGGAGCTGTTTTTT,CASDRGHTGELFF
TRBV5-1,TRBJ1-2,TRBD1,.,TGCGCCAGCAGCTTGGGTTCAGGGGGCGGCGGCTACACCTTC,CASSLGSGGGGYTF
TRBV5-4,TRBJ1-4,.,.,TGTGCCAGCAGCCTCAGGGGAGAAAAACTGTTTTTT,CASSLRGEKLFF
TRBV30,TRBJ1-5,.,.,TGTGCCTGGAGTTCGGGGTTGAGCAATCAGCCCCAGCATTTT,CAWSSGLSNQPQHF
TRBV7-9,TRBJ1-2,.,.,TGTGCCAGCAGCTTAGGACAGGCTACCCCCTATGGCTACACCTTC,CASSLGQATPYGYTF
TRBV5-1,TRBJ1-1,.,.,TGCGCCAGCAGCCCGACGTCGGGGAACACTGAAGCTTTCTTT,CASSPTSGNTEAFF
TRBV6-6,TRBJ1-2,.,.,TGTGCCAGCAGCCAGGCCGGGGGAGGGTATGGCTACACCTTC,CASSQAGGGYGYTF
TRBV19,TRBJ2-1,.,.,TGTGCCAGTAGTATCGGACAGACCTACAATGAGCAGTTCTTC,CASSIGQTYNEQFF
TRBV7-3,TRBJ2-5,TRBD1,.,TGTGCCAGCAGCCCGGGACAGGGCTCTTGGGAGACCCAGTACTTC,CASSPGQGSWETQYF
TRBV5-5,TRBJ2-4,.,.,TGTGCCAGCGGCGATAAAGGGGCTCTAGCCAAAAACATTCAGTACTTC,CASGDKGALAKNIQYF